Shown below are 22 T cell receptor beta chains from a single sample sequenced in a study of blood T cell repertoires in COVID-19. Clones were read by immunoSEQ multiplex PCR, and TCRdb kept only the in-frame ones, dropping some. The sample shows roughly 320,000 clones, 85% to 90% of them seen only once. What was sequenced was peripheral blood. The receptors originated from a man in his sixties or seventies with acute or convalescent COVID-19.

The V gene is TRBV2, the J gene TRBJ2-1; 9 bases match TRBD1. This CDR3 has 14 residues. The germline V gene has CDR1 SNHLY and CDR2 FYNNEI. With V trimmed by 6 bases and J by 8 bases, 8 bases remained unmatched. The CDR3 loop is CASSGLTGGDEQFF. In DNA form, the CDR3 reads TGTGCCAGCAGCGGCCTTACAGGGGGCGATGAGCAGTTCTTC.

V usage is TRBV5-1 and J usage is TRBJ2-5; a possible D gene is TRBD1 (6 bases). This CDR3 has 13 residues. Trimming shortened V by 5 bases and J by 2 bases, and 10 bases separated the two germline ends. Germline assignment: CDR1 SGHRS and CDR2 YFSETQ. The CDR3 sequence is CASRGQFQETQYF. CDR3 nucleotides: TGCGCCAGCAGAGGACAGTTTCAAGAGACCCAGTACTTC.

The V and J genes are TRBV7-7 and TRBJ2-2; TRBD2 might be the D (6 bases). The ends were cut back, 5 bases at V and 6 bases at J, with 22 bases in the middle. CDR1 SSHAT and CDR2 FNYEAQ come from the germline V gene (reference sequence). This CDR3 spans 17 amino acids. The CDR3 loop reads CASSPVFGGFRAGELFF. CDR3 DNA sequence: TGTGCCAGCAGCCCCGTGTTCGGGGGTTTTCGGGCCGGGGAGCTGTTTTTT.

V gene TRBV19 combines with J gene TRBJ2-1, with TRBD2 matching over 10 bases. The CDR3 runs 14 residues. The germline V gene encodes CDR1 LNHDA and CDR2 SQIVND (reference sequence). V lost 4 bases to trimming and J lost 4 bases; unmatched junction nucleotides: 1. The CDR3: CASSTSGGYNEQFF. The CDR3, as DNA: TGTGCCAGTAGTACTAGCGGGGGTTACAATGAGCAGTTCTTC.

This rearrangement joins TRBV4-2 to TRBJ2-1; 8 bases align to TRBD2. CDR3 length equals 14 residues. Germline CDR1 is LGHNA and CDR2 is YNFKEQ. The ends lost 1 base at V and 13 bases at J; junction bases unmatched: 9. CDR3 protein: CASSQGGAGEHQFF. Here the CDR3 DNA reads TGTGCCAGCAGCCAAGGGGGAGCGGGGGAACATCAGTTCTTC.

The chain combines TRBV28 with TRBJ1-1, with TRBD1 matching over 10 bases. Germline V CDR1 and CDR2: MDHEN, SYDVKM. The CDR3 runs to 15 residues. Trimming removed 0 bases from V and 6 bases from J; junction bases left unmatched: 4. CDR3 sequence: CASSLWTGGSAEAFF. As DNA, the CDR3 is TGTGCCAGCAGTTTATGGACAGGGGGCTCGGCTGAAGCTTTCTTT.

The rearrangement links TRBV28 to TRBJ1-6, with 9 bases lining up with TRBD1. Germline V gives CDR1 MDHEN, CDR2 SYDVKM. J gave up 13 bases and V 8 bases, and 9 bases lay outside the gene matches. The CDR3 length is 13 residues. The CDR3: CASAETGGVPLHF. The CDR3 DNA follows: TGTGCCAGCGCGGAGACAGGGGGTGTCCCCCTCCACTTT.

In this sample, this clone turned up once. The J gene is TRBJ2-1, the V gene TRBV4-3; TRBD2 matches 7 bases. This CDR3 is built from 16 residues. Germline loops: CDR1 LGHNA, CDR2 YSLEER. V lost 4 bases, J lost 7 bases, and 13 bases stayed unmatched. The DNA for the CDR3 is TGCGCCAGCAGCCTCCAACTAGCGCAAACCCAGAATGAGCAGTTCTTC. Its translation is CASSLQLAQTQNEQFF.

V usage is TRBV4-2 and J usage is TRBJ1-1; D gene ambiguous. Trimming removed 0 bases from V and 1 base from J, with 6 bases in between. The V gene's germline CDR1 is LGHNA and CDR2 YNFKEQ. The CDR3 loop spans 14 amino acids. CDR3 sequence: CASSQESTNTEAFF. The CDR3 bases are TGTGCCAGCAGCCAAGAATCTACGAACACTGAAGCTTTCTTT.

This sequence joins TRBV20-1 and TRBJ2-3; possibly TRBD2 for D (5 bases). Germline-derived CDR1 and CDR2 are DFQATT and SNEGSKA (reference sequence). This CDR3 is built from 14 residues. V lost 6 bases and J 1 base, leaving 14 bases between the germline ends. CDR3 loop: CSASPIGGTDTQYF. In DNA form, the CDR3 reads TGCAGTGCCAGTCCCATCGGGGGCACAGATACGCAGTATTTT.

This chain joins TRBV28 and TRBJ2-5, with 11 bases matching TRBD2. The CDR3 loop spans 16 amino acids. CDR1 and CDR2 (germline): MDHEN, SYDVKM. The ends lost 1 base at V and 4 bases at J; junction bases unmatched: 5. The CDR3 loop is CASSLSASGGRETQYF. In DNA, the CDR3 is TGTGCCAGCAGTTTATCAGCTAGCGGGGGGAGAGAGACCCAGTACTTC.

This clone is a singleton in its sample. The gene calls are TRBV28 and TRBJ2-7; D unclear. CDR3 length: 13 residues. Per the germline V gene, CDR1 is MDHEN and CDR2 is SYDVKM. Between the trimmed V and J ends, which lost 7 bases and 5 bases, there was a span of 15 bases. The chain's CDR3 is CASTLRFTNEQYF. CDR3 in DNA: TGTGCCAGCACCCTCAGATTCACCAACGAGCAGTACTTC.

The chain links TRBV28 to TRBJ2-5; 11 bases fit TRBD2. Trimming at V came to 7 bases and at J to 4 bases, leaving 11 bases not matched to a gene. CDR1 and CDR2 (germline): MDHEN, SYDVKM. The CDR3 contains 16 residues. The CDR3 protein is CASTRGLAGGRETQYF. CDR3 in DNA: TGTGCCAGCACCCGAGGGTTAGCGGGAGGGAGAGAGACCCAGTACTTC.

The chain has TRBV7-2 and TRBJ1-3; D possibly corresponds to TRBD1 (5 bases). The ends were cut back, 6 bases at V and 0 bases at J, with 12 bases in the middle. The CDR3 extends over 15 amino acids. Per germline, CDR1 SGHTA and CDR2 FQGNSA. CDR3 amino acids: CASSFAGSSGNTIYF. The CDR3 DNA is TGTGCCAGCAGTTTCGCAGGGTCCTCTGGAAACACCATATATTTT. Variable domain in full (rest from reference TRBV7-2 and TRBJ1-3): GAGVSQSPSNKVTEKGKDVELRCDPISGHTALYWYRQSLGQGLEFLIYFQGNSAPDKSGLPSDRFSAERTGGSVSTLTIQRTQQEDSAVYLCASSFAGSSGNTIYFGEGSWLTVV.

The rearrangement uses TRBV6-1 and TRBJ1-5, with D unclear. Germline assignment: CDR1 MNHNS and CDR2 SASEGT. The CDR3 loop spans 17 amino acids. The V and J ends lost 3 bases and 0 bases respectively, with 15 bases between them. CDR3 in DNA: TGTGCCAGCAGTGATACCAGGTCCGGTAATAGCAATCAGCCCCAGCATTTT. As protein: CASSDTRSGNSNQPQHF.

V usage is TRBV10-3 and J usage is TRBJ2-7, with 9 bases lining up with TRBD1. Per germline, CDR1 ENHRY and CDR2 SYGVKD. The CDR3 is made up of 15 amino acids. The trim removed 3 bases at V and 0 bases at J, leaving 3 bases unmatched. The DNA of the CDR3 is TGTGCCATCAGTGATGGGACAGGGATCTCCTACGAGCAGTACTTC. Residues: CAISDGTGISYEQYF.

The chain couples TRBV2 to TRBJ2-7; D is unresolved. The germline V gene encodes CDR1 SNHLY and CDR2 FYNNEI. The CDR3 totals 12 residues. V lost 6 bases, J lost 5 bases, and 11 bases lay in between. For the CDR3, the DNA is TGTGCCAGCAGAGTTGTAGCTAACGAGCAGTACTTC. Translating gives CASRVVANEQYF. The entire variable domain, with the rest obtained from reference TRBV2 and TRBJ2-7, is as follows: EPEVTQTPSHQVTQMGQEVILRCVPISNHLYFYWYRQILGQKVEFLVSFYNNEISEKSEIFDDQFSVERPDGSNFTLKIRSTKLEDSAMYFCASRVVANEQYFGPGTRLTVT.

The chain combines TRBV5-1 with TRBJ2-3; D may be TRBD1 (7 bases). From germline, CDR1 is SGHRS and CDR2 YFSETQ. CDR3 length: 15 residues. V lost 3 bases to trimming and J lost 4 bases, with 15 bases between them. The CDR3: CASSSGGQGADTQYF. In nucleotides, the CDR3 is TGCGCCAGCAGCTCAGGGGGGCAGGGCGCAGATACGCAGTATTTT.

The chain couples TRBV10-3 to TRBJ1-5; 8 bases match TRBD1. The CDR3 is 16 residues long. Losses at the gene ends were 0 bases for V and 6 bases for J; bases not matched to a gene: 7. Germline CDR1 ENHRY, CDR2 SYGVKD. The CDR3 sequence is CAISESGTGLVQPQHF. The DNA of the CDR3 is TGTGCCATCAGTGAGTCGGGGACAGGCTTGGTTCAGCCCCAGCATTTT.

The chain uses TRBV24-1 and TRBJ2-7; D call uncertain. The CDR3 contains 13 residues. V dropped 4 bases and J dropped 2 bases, with 8 bases sitting between them. Germline CDR1 and CDR2: KGHDR and SFDVKD. The CDR3 region is CATSDLPAYEQYF. CDR3 DNA sequence: TGTGCCACCAGTGACCTCCCGGCCTACGAGCAGTACTTC.

This clone was recorded once. This chain links TRBV6-5 with TRBJ1-5, with D perhaps matching TRBD1 (5 bases). The CDR3 has 14 residues. Germline CDR1 reads MNHEY; CDR2 reads SVGAGI. V was clipped by 7 bases and J by 0 bases, with 10 bases between them. CDR3 nucleotides: TGTGCCAGCACCCTGACAGTTAGCAATCAGCCCCAGCATTTT. It encodes CASTLTVSNQPQHF.

V is TRBV19 and J is TRBJ1-3; no definite D call. Trimming removed 6 bases from V and 0 bases from J, with 18 bases in between. This CDR3 comprises 17 residues. Per the germline V gene, CDR1 is LNHDA and CDR2 is SQIVND (reference sequence). As DNA, the CDR3 is TGTGCCAGTAGGGCCTTCGGTTCAGGAAACTCTGGAAACACCATATATTTT. Translation gives CASRAFGSGNSGNTIYF.